This T cell receptor (beta chain) was profiled in a study of response to subunit inactivated influenza vaccine. Germline assignment: CDR1 LGHNA and CDR2 YSLEER. The CDR3 has 15 residues. V was trimmed by 1 base and J by 6 bases, leaving 13 bases between them. Findings and caveats of the study: There was a suggestion from the authors that each seasonal influenza vaccination recruits few new T cells.

Of note for this clonotype: Its antigen remains unknown.

From the RT-PCR reads, TCRdb called clonotypes with MiXCR, one entry per CDR3 protein. The table lists more than 700,000 distinct CDR3 sequences, approximately 22% of them singletons. The TCR sequence derives from a man aged 45-60 years who received an inactivated influenza vaccine. The sample was PBMCs from blood, taken around 5 days after vaccination. The chain has TRBV4-3 and TRBJ2-1; D gene unclear. For the CDR3, the DNA is TGCGCCAGCAGCCAAGGGGGTAGTGAGCTCAATGAGCAGTTCTTC. Its protein is CASSQGGSELNEQFF.